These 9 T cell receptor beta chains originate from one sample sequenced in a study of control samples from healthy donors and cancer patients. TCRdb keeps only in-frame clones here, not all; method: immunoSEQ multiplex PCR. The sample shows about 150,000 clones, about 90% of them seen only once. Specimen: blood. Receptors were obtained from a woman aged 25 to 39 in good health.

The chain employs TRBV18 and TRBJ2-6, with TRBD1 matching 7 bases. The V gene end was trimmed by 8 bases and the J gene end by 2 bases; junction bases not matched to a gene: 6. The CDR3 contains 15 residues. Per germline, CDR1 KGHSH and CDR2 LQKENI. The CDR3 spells CASRDSSAGANVLTF. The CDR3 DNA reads TGTGCCAGCCGGGACAGTAGTGCTGGGGCCAACGTCCTGACTTTC.

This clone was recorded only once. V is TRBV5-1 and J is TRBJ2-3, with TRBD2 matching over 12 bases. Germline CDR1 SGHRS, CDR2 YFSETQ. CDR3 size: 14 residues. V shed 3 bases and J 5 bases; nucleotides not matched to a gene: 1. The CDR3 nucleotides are TGCGCCAGCAGCTCGGGACTAGCGGGAGATACGCAGTATTTT. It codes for CASSSGLAGDTQYF.

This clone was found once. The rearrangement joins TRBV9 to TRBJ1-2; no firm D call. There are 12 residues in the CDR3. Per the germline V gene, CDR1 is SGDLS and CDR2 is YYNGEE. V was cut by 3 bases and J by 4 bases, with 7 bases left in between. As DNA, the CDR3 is TGTGCCAGCAGCGCTCCGCTCTATGGCTACACCTTC. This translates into CASSAPLYGYTF.

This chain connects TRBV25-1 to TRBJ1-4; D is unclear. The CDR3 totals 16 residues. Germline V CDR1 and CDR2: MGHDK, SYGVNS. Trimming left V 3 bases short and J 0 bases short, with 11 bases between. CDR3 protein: CASSDLESATNEKLFF. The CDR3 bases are TGTGCCAGCAGTGACCTGGAGAGCGCAACTAATGAAAAACTGTTTTTT.

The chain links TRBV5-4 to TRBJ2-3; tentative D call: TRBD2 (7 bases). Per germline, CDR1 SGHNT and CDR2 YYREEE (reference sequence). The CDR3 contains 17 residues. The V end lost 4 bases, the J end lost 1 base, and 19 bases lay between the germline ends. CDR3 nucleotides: TGTGCCAGCAGCCTACTTTGGGGGAGGGGGGGCACAGATACGCAGTATTTT. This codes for CASSLLWGRGGTDTQYF.

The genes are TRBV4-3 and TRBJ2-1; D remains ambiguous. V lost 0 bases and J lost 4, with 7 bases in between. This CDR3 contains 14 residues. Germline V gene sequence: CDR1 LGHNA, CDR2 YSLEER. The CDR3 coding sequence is TGCGCCAGCAGCCAAGATAGTGGATACAATGAGCAGTTCTTC. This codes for CASSQDSGYNEQFF.

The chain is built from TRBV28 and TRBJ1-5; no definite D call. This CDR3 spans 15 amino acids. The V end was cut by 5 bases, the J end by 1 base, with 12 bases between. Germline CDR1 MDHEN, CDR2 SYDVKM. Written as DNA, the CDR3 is TGTGCCAGCAGTCCCATCGGTCACAGCAATCAGCCCCAGCATTTT. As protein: CASSPIGHSNQPQHF.

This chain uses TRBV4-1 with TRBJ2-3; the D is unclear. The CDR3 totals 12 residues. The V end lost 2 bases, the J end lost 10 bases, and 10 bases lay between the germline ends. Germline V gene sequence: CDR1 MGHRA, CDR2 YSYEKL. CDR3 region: CASSQSQDAQYF. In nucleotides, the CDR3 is TGCGCCAGCAGCCAATCGCAGGATGCGCAGTATTTT.

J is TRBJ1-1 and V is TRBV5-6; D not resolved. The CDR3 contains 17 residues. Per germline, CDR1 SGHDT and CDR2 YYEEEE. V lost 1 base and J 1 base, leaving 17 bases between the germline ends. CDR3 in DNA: TGTGCCAGCAGCTTGTCTCCGGTCCGGCCGGAGAACACTGAAGCTTTCTTT. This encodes CASSLSPVRPENTEAFF.